The rows below give T cell receptor beta chains drawn from one sample of a study of cytomegalovirus exposure and HLA in healthy donors. The method was immunoSEQ multiplex PCR; TCRdb's version includes in-frame clones alone and lacks a portion of them. This table holds roughly 200,000 clones, just under 70% found once. The specimen was PBMCs. These receptor sequences come from a man between 35 and 55 years old in good health and CMV-seropositive. Both conserved end residues are part of each CDR3. Each record gives: V gene, J gene, D gene, clone size, CDR3 DNA, CDR3 protein. A D gene is named only where the DNA matches it firmly. Some rows have no size entry. The others give once, few or many, or a class for an expanded clone.

TRBV23-1	TRBJ1-2	TRBD1	-	TGCGCCAGCAGTCAATCGGGACAGAAATTCTATGGCTACACCTTC	CASSQSGQKFYGYTF
TRBV7-2	TRBJ2-5	TRBD2	-	TGTGCCAGCAGCTTAGAACGGGGGGGCGCGGAGACCCAGTACTTC	CASSLERGGAETQYF
TRBV10-3	TRBJ2-3	-	few	TGTGCCATCAGTGAGGAATTTCTGAGTAGCACAGATACGCAGTATTTT	CAISEEFLSSTDTQYF
TRBV5-1	TRBJ1-6	-	-	TGCGCCTCCCGGGGGGCAGGTAATTCACCCCTCCACTTT	CASRGAGNSPLHF
TRBV10-2	TRBJ2-2	-	once	TGCGCCAGCAGTGAATGGGCAGGGCGCACCGGGGAGCTGTTTTTT	CASSEWAGRTGELFF
TRBV4-1	TRBJ2-2	-	-	TGCGCCAGCAGCCAAGTACTCGGGGAGCTGTTTTTT	CASSQVLGELFF
TRBV19	TRBJ2-2	-	once	TGTGCCAGTAGTACCCCTCGGGAGCTGTTTTTT	CASSTPRELFF
TRBV6-5	TRBJ2-7	TRBD2	-	TGTGCCAGCAGTTCAACTAGCGGGGGGACCTGGGCCGAGCAGTACTTC	CASSSTSGGTWAEQYF
TRBV28	TRBJ1-2	-	-	TGTGCCAGCAGTTCCACAGGGTCGCGCTACACCTTC	CASSSTGSRYTF
TRBV13	TRBJ1-3	-	once	TGTGCCAGCAGCCCGATGACACCTTCTGGAAACACCATATATTTT	CASSPMTPSGNTIYF
TRBV29-1	TRBJ1-2	-	few	TGCAGCGTTACGGGAAACAGGGTTAACTATGGCTACACCTTC	CSVTGNRVNYGYTF
TRBV7-6	TRBJ2-2	-	-	TGTGCCAGCAGCTTAGGACAGCTCACCGGGGAGCTGTTTTTT	CASSLGQLTGELFF
TRBV6-5	TRBJ1-4	-	-	TGTGCCAGCAGTCCAGGGAACACTAATGAAAAACTGTTTTTT	CASSPGNTNEKLFF
TRBV5-6	TRBJ1-2	-	few	TGTGCCAGCAGCTTAGGGGGTCGGAACTATGGCTACACCTTC	CASSLGGRNYGYTF
TRBV6-4	TRBJ2-2	-	once	TGTGCCAGCAGTGATCGTAGGGGGAACACCGGGGAGCTGTTTTTT	CASSDRRGNTGELFF
TRBV10-3	TRBJ2-2	-	-	TGTGCCATCAGTGAGGAGCGTGAAAGAACCGGGGAGCTGTTTTTT	CAISEERERTGELFF
TRBV6-1	TRBJ1-4	TRBD1	few	TGTGCGTTTTGGGACAGATCGAACGGAAAACTGTTTTTT	CAFWDRSNGKLFF
TRBV6-5	TRBJ2-7	TRBD1	-	TGTGCCAGCAGGACCGTAGGGACAGTGTCCGAGCAGTACTTC	CASRTVGTVSEQYF
TRBV27	TRBJ2-6	-	-	TGTGCCAGCAGTTTATTCGGTGCCTCTGGGGCCAACGTCCTGACTTTC	CASSLFGASGANVLTF
TRBV4-1	TRBJ2-1	-	-	TGCGCCAGCAGCCAAGAGCTTGGGCTTGAGCAGTTCTTC	CASSQELGLEQFF
TRBV5-6	TRBJ2-5	-	-	TGTGCCAGCAGCGGTCCTTCCGGAGAGACCCAGTACTTC	CASSGPSGETQYF
TRBV6-6	TRBJ1-2	-	few	TGTGCCAGCAGTTGGGGGGGGGAGGGCTATGGCTACACCTTC	CASSWGGEGYGYTF
TRBV27	TRBJ2-2	TRBD2	-	TGTGCCAGCAAGTCTCTAGCCGGGACTAGCGGGGGGACCGGGGAGCTGTTTTTT	CASKSLAGTSGGTGELFF
TRBV2	TRBJ1-5	-	-	TGTGCCAGCACGCAGATATATAGCAATCAGCCCCAGCATTTT	CASTQIYSNQPQHF
TRBV12-5	TRBJ1-3	-	-	TGTGCTAGTGGTTATGAGGCCTACTCTGGAAACACCATATATTTT	CASGYEAYSGNTIYF
TRBV7-8	TRBJ1-2	TRBD1	-	TGTGCCAGCAGAGCGGGACAGGGCGGCGGCTACACCTTC	CASRAGQGGGYTF
TRBV6-1	TRBJ1-5	-	-	TGTGCCAGCAGTGAAAGTGGGAGAACCCAGCATTTT	CASSESGRTQHF
TRBV6-4	TRBJ2-3	-	-	TGTGCCAGCAGTGAAATAGCCTCCACAGATACGCAGTATTTT	CASSEIASTDTQYF
TRBV7-9	TRBJ1-1	TRBD1	-	TGTGCCAGCAGCTTAGGAGGGGCAGGGGGAAACACTGAAGCTTTCTTT	CASSLGGAGGNTEAFF
TRBV6-5	TRBJ1-5	-	-	TGTGCCAGCAGTTACTCATCCGGGGGCAATCAGCCCCAGCATTTT	CASSYSSGGNQPQHF
TRBV5-6	TRBJ1-1	-	few	TGTGCCAGCAGCAGAGGGGAGGTCATGAACACTGAAGCTTTCTTT	CASSRGEVMNTEAFF
TRBV4-2	TRBJ2-3	-	-	TGTGCCAGCAGTCCACCCGGTGCGGGCACAGATACGCAGTATTTT	CASSPPGAGTDTQYF
TRBV13	TRBJ1-1	TRBD1	-	TGTGCCAGCAGCTTAAACCCGGGACAGGGCACTGAAGCTTTCTTT	CASSLNPGQGTEAFF
TRBV4-3	TRBJ2-5	TRBD1	few	TGCGCCAGCAGCCAAGATTACGCGACAGGGGGTAGGGAGACCCAGTACTTC	CASSQDYATGGRETQYF
TRBV7-9	TRBJ2-5	-	-	TGTTCCAGCAGCTTAGTATCGGAGACCCAGTACTTC	CSSSLVSETQYF
TRBV6-5	TRBJ2-7	-	-	TGTGCCAGCAGTTACTCGGAGGGGCGCGGCCACGAGCAGTACTTC	CASSYSEGRGHEQYF
TRBV6-4	TRBJ2-7	TRBD1	-	TGTGCCAGCAGTGACTCGCAACAGGGGGCCTACGAGCAGTACTTC	CASSDSQQGAYEQYF
TRBV6-5	TRBJ1-6	-	-	TGTGCCAGCAGTGACTTAAATTCACCCCTCCACTTT	CASSDLNSPLHF
TRBV4-2	TRBJ1-2	-	-	TGTGCCAGCAGCCAACCACAGGGCCCTGCATATGGCTACACCTTC	CASSQPQGPAYGYTF
TRBV5-4	TRBJ2-7	-	-	TGTGCCAGCAGCCCGGACCCGGACTTTTACGAGCAGTACTTC	CASSPDPDFYEQYF
TRBV27	TRBJ2-3	-	-	TGTGCCAGCAGTTTATCCCCGTTGGCTGGGGCTACAGATACGCAGTATTTT	CASSLSPLAGATDTQYF
TRBV27	TRBJ2-7	TRBD1	-	TGTGCCAGCATCCCGACCGGGACAGGGATCTACGAGCAGTACTTC	CASIPTGTGIYEQYF
TRBV5-1	TRBJ2-1	-	-	TGCGCCAGCAGCTTGGACAGGTACAATGAGCAGTTCTTC	CASSLDRYNEQFF
TRBV30	TRBJ1-5	-	-	TGTGCCTGGCGCCGGCCCGGGGGGTATAGCAATCAGCCCCAGCATTTT	CAWRRPGGYSNQPQHF
TRBV7-2	TRBJ1-2	TRBD1	-	TGTGCCAGCAGCTTGGGGGGACAGTCCGCCTATGGCTACACCTTC	CASSLGGQSAYGYTF
TRBV11-2	TRBJ2-1	-	-	TGTGCCAGCAGCTTGGGGCCAGGAATTTACAATGAGCAGTTCTTC	CASSLGPGIYNEQFF
TRBV19	TRBJ1-5	TRBD1	-	TGTGCCAGTAGTGTAGGCAGGGGGTGGCTGAGCAATCAGCCCCAGCATTTT	CASSVGRGWLSNQPQHF
TRBV5-4	TRBJ1-2	-	once	TGTGCCAGCAGCTTGGGGGCAGAAGGCCATGGCTACACCTTC	CASSLGAEGHGYTF
TRBV10-3	TRBJ2-7	-	-	TGTGCCATCAACAACGGGGGTGGGGGTGTATTATCGTTCGAGCAGTACTTC	CAINNGGGGVLSFEQYF